This TCR beta chain was recorded in a study of T cell repertoires in cytomegalovirus infection. The study's findings and limits: Cumulative public TCR beta family frequency identified carriers of CMV plus the relevant HLA.

On this clonotype: Its antigen is currently unknown. A much bigger clone sits one base away, suggesting this may be a read error.

One entry per CDR3 protein, called by TCRdb with MiXCR from the reads. The sample includes more than 650,000 distinct CDR3 sequences, about 40% of them seen just once. The TCR sequence derives from a human donor in good health (CMV status not recorded). Some clones in this sample may be carry-over from other donors' samples. Sequences were obtained from PBMCs.

The CDR3 DNA is TGTGCCAGCAGTGACACGGGGGGCACAGATACGCAGTATTTT. Translating gives CASSDTGGTDTQYF. The rearrangement uses TRBV6-4 and TRBJ2-3, with D perhaps TRBD2 (6 bases). The CDR3 has 14 amino acids. V was shortened by 2 bases and J by 1 base, with 7 bases between the two germline ends. CDR1 and CDR2 from the germline V gene are MRHNA and SNTAGT.